This passage covers 23 T cell receptor beta chains from one sample sequenced in a study of T cell changes during pregnancy in multiple sclerosis. Assay: immunoSEQ multiplex PCR; the TCRdb copy retains only in-frame clones and omits some. The profile shows 65,000 to 85,000 clones, roughly 94% of them singletons. The source material was CD4+ T cells from peripheral blood mononuclear cells, sampled after pregnancy. The receptors were sampled from a female donor with multiple sclerosis, enrolled in a pregnancy study.

This chain uses TRBV5-8 with TRBJ1-5; D call uncertain. CDR3 length: 15 residues. Trimming removed 1 base at V and 0 bases at J, with 8 bases between. The germline CDR1 and CDR2 sequences are SGHTS and YDEGEE. CDR3 bases: TGTGCCAGCAGCTTGTCCGGGTATAGCAATCAGCCCCAGCATTTT. It codes for CASSLSGYSNQPQHF. The full variable domain, completed using reference TRBV5-8 and TRBJ1-5, is EAGVTQSPTHLIKTRGQQATLRCSPISGHTSVYWYQQALGLGLQFLLWYDEGEERNRGNFPPRFSGRQFPNYSSELNVNALELEDSALYLCASSLSGYSNQPQHFGDGTRLSIL.

V usage is TRBV5-1 and J usage is TRBJ2-2; 10 bases match TRBD1. The V segment lost 1 base and the J segment 4 bases; nucleotides outside the gene matches: 22. CDR1 is SGHRS, CDR2 YFSETQ, per germline. There are 22 residues in the CDR3. As DNA, the CDR3 is TGCGCCAGCAGCTTGACCGTAACGACCCGGGACAGGGGACCACCCGGCACCGGGGAGCTGTTTTTT. It specifies CASSLTVTTRDRGPPGTGELFF.

The CDR3 spells CASSSDRPYEQYF. The CDR3 bases are TGTGCCAGCAGTTCGGACAGACCCTACGAGCAGTACTTC. The V gene is TRBV28, the J gene TRBJ2-7; D is possibly TRBD1 (6 bases). V was trimmed by 4 bases and J by 2 bases, leaving 9 bases between them. Germline lookup yields CDR1 MDHEN and CDR2 SYDVKM. The CDR3 extends over 13 amino acids.

The V gene is TRBV28, the J gene TRBJ2-3, with TRBD2 as a possible D gene (6 bases). Trimming left V 5 bases short and J 2 bases short, with 14 bases between. CDR1 and CDR2 from the germline V gene are MDHEN and SYDVKM. The CDR3 runs 15 residues. The CDR3 is CASSSRDWPTDTQYF. The CDR3 DNA sequence: TGTGCCAGCAGTAGCCGGGACTGGCCCACAGATACGCAGTATTTT.

The chain employs TRBV6-1 and TRBJ1-2; TRBD1 agrees at 7 bases. The CDR3 spans 12 residues. V was pared by 6 bases and J by 4 bases, with 2 bases of the junction left unmatched. Germline V gene lookup returns CDR1 MNHNS and CDR2 SASEGT. This CDR3 is CASRGTVYGYTF. CDR3 DNA sequence: TGTGCCAGCAGGGGGACAGTCTATGGCTACACCTTC.

The rearrangement uses TRBV30 and TRBJ1-1; 12 bases match TRBD1. CDR3 length equals 17 residues. V gave up 3 bases and J gave up 0 bases; unmatched junction bases: 8. Looked up from germline, CDR1 is GTSNPN and CDR2 is SVGIG (reference sequence). In nucleotides, the CDR3 is TGTGCCTGGAGAGATGGGGACAGGGGGCGAGTGAACACTGAAGCTTTCTTT. Protein sequence: CAWRDGDRGRVNTEAFF.

This clone came up a few times. The chain joins TRBV2 to TRBJ1-1, with TRBD1 as a possible D gene (6 bases). Germline V lookup: CDR1 SNHLY, CDR2 FYNNEI. The CDR3 runs to 12 residues. Trimming left V 7 bases short and J 10 bases short, with 16 bases between. CDR3 in amino acids: CASNMDRGGAFF. CDR3 coding DNA: TGTGCCAGCAATATGGACAGAGGAGGAGCTTTCTTT.

The CDR3 DNA reads as TGTGCCAGTAACTACATTCTAAGGAACACTGAAGCTTTCTTT. Protein: CASNYILRNTEAFF. V is TRBV28 and J is TRBJ1-1, with D unclear. CDR1 and CDR2 (germline): MDHEN, SYDVKM. The CDR3 totals 14 residues. V was trimmed by 9 bases and J by 1 base, leaving 15 bases between them.

This rearrangement joins TRBV28 to TRBJ1-1; D is ambiguous. V was cut by 6 bases and J by 7 bases, with 12 bases left in between. The CDR3 loop spans 12 amino acids. Germline CDR1 MDHEN, CDR2 SYDVKM. CDR3 bases: TGTGCCAGCAGGCCTCTTCTCGGTGAAGCTTTCTTT. This gives the protein CASRPLLGEAFF.

The V gene is TRBV4-3, the J gene TRBJ1-1; tentative D call: TRBD1 (5 bases). Germline V CDR1 and CDR2: LGHNA, YSLEER. The ends were cut back, 0 bases at V and 10 bases at J, with 15 bases in the middle. CDR3 length equals 14 residues. This CDR3 is CASSQDLGGIGAFF. As DNA, the CDR3 is TGCGCCAGCAGCCAAGATCTTGGGGGGATAGGAGCTTTCTTT.

The chain has TRBV19 and TRBJ1-5, with 7 bases that match TRBD1. The CDR3 extends over 15 amino acids. V shed 6 bases, J shed 4 bases, and the junction held 9 bases outside the gene matches. Germline CDR1 is LNHDA and CDR2 is SQIVND (reference sequence). The CDR3 here is CASRNTGAENQPQHF. In DNA form, the CDR3 reads TGTGCCAGTAGGAATACAGGGGCCGAGAATCAGCCCCAGCATTTT.

The DNA of the CDR3 is TGTGCCAGCAGGGACAGGGGTCAGAACACTGAAGCTTTCTTT. This translates into CASRDRGQNTEAFF. The chain is built from TRBV6-6 and TRBJ1-1, with 9 bases identical to TRBD1. Germline CDR1 is MNHNY and CDR2 is SVGAGI (reference sequence). The CDR3 extends over 14 amino acids. After removal of 6 bases from V and 1 base from J, the junction contained 3 bases not matched to a gene.

The J gene is TRBJ2-7, the V gene TRBV7-8, with TRBD2 matching 12 bases. Germline values: CDR1 SGHVS, CDR2 FQNEAQ. CDR3 size: 15 residues. V lost 5 bases, J lost 3 bases, and 5 bases stayed unmatched. CDR3 residues: CASSERLAGVYEQYF. The CDR3 nucleotides are TGTGCCAGCAGCGAGAGACTAGCGGGAGTCTACGAGCAGTACTTC.

The chain links TRBV5-4 to TRBJ2-1; 7 nucleotides agree with TRBD2. With V trimmed by 4 bases and J by 2 bases, 9 bases remained unmatched. The germline CDR1 and CDR2 sequences are SGHNT and YYREEE (reference sequence). This CDR3 has 16 residues. CDR3 nucleotides: TGTGCCAGCAGCCCGGAGGCGGGAGCAACCTACAATGAGCAGTTCTTC. This encodes CASSPEAGATYNEQFF.

The table lists this clone with a few counts. V usage is TRBV14 and J usage is TRBJ1-2; D is perhaps TRBD1 (6 bases). This CDR3 spans 17 amino acids. Germline CDR1 SGHDN, CDR2 FVKESK. Trimming pared 3 bases from V and 3 bases from J, leaving 20 bases between. CDR3 amino acids: CASSQFRLGRGDYGYTF. CDR3 coding DNA: TGTGCCAGCAGCCAGTTCCGGTTGGGCAGGGGAGACTATGGCTACACCTTC.

The chain links TRBV6-1 to TRBJ1-1; D is perhaps TRBD1 (6 bases). Germline CDR1 reads MNHNS; CDR2 reads SASEGT. The CDR3 runs to 13 residues. The ends were cut back, 10 bases at V and 1 base at J, with 13 bases in the middle. This chain's CDR3 is CATQGFWNTEAFF. Written as DNA, the CDR3 is TGTGCCACACAGGGTTTCTGGAACACTGAAGCTTTCTTT.

The rearrangement uses TRBV27 and TRBJ2-4; TRBD2 matches at 15 bases. Germline loops: CDR1 MNHEY, CDR2 SMNVEV (reference sequence). The length of the CDR3 is 19 residues. With V trimmed by 5 bases and J by 5 bases, 13 bases remained unmatched. DNA of the CDR3: TGTGCCAGCAGTCACGCCGGACTAGCGGGAGGGCCAGGGCAAAACATTCAGTACTTC. It is translated as CASSHAGLAGGPGQNIQYF.

A single count supports this clone. The V gene is TRBV27, the J gene TRBJ2-4; weak D call: TRBD2 (6 bases). V was clipped by 2 bases and J by 7 bases, with 9 bases between them. The CDR3 spans 13 residues. Germline V gene sequence: CDR1 MNHEY, CDR2 SMNVEV (reference sequence). The CDR3 DNA is TGTGCCAGCAGTTTAGCGGGACGGAACATTCAGTACTTC. This sequence encodes CASSLAGRNIQYF.

This chain connects TRBV19 to TRBJ1-3; D not certain. Germline V gene data show CDR1 as LNHDA and CDR2 as SQIVND (reference sequence). The length of the CDR3 is 14 residues. V lost 3 bases and J 2 bases, leaving 8 bases between the germline ends. CDR3 protein: CASSIGDAGNTIYF. CDR3 in DNA: TGTGCCAGTAGTATCGGGGATGCTGGAAACACCATATATTTT. Full variable domain (outside the CDR3, taken from reference TRBV19 and TRBJ1-3): DGGITQSPKYLFRKEGQNVTLSCEQNLNHDAMYWYRQDPGQGLRLIYYSQIVNDFQKGDIAEGYSVSREKKESFPLTVTSAQKNPTAFYLCASSIGDAGNTIYFGEGSWLTVV.

V is TRBV29-1 and J is TRBJ2-1; D is ambiguous. This CDR3 spans 11 amino acids. Per germline, CDR1 SQVTM and CDR2 ANQGSEA. Deletions cut 2 bases from V and 4 bases from J, with 3 bases between. The DNA for the CDR3 is TGCAGCGTTGAACGGTACAATGAGCAGTTCTTC. This codes for CSVERYNEQFF.

CDR3: CASSFPGQGTTQYF. In DNA, the CDR3 is TGTGCCAGCAGCTTTCCGGGACAGGGAACGACCCAGTACTTC. V gene TRBV7-9 combines with J gene TRBJ2-5; TRBD1 agrees at 9 bases. V trimming: 3 bases; J trimming: 7 bases; junction bases outside the gene matches: 6. The CDR3 covers 14 residues. The germline V gene encodes CDR1 SEHNR and CDR2 FQNEAQ (reference sequence).

This chain connects TRBV7-2 to TRBJ2-7, with TRBD2 matching 13 bases. Germline V gene sequence: CDR1 SGHTA, CDR2 FQGNSA. The CDR3 consists of 18 residues. J gave up 4 bases and V 0 bases, and 9 bases lay outside the gene matches. Written as DNA, the CDR3 is TGTGCCAGCAGCTTAGCCCCTCAACTAGCGGGAGGGGGTTACGAGCAGTACTTC. This encodes CASSLAPQLAGGGYEQYF.

The rearrangement uses TRBV28 and TRBJ1-5, with 7 bases aligning to TRBD1. CDR3 length: 14 residues. With V trimmed by 7 bases and J by 6 bases, 9 bases remained unmatched. Germline V gene data show CDR1 as MDHEN and CDR2 as SYDVKM. The chain's CDR3 is CASTRGWGGQPQHF. CDR3 DNA: TGTGCCAGCACCAGGGGGTGGGGAGGTCAGCCCCAGCATTTT. The full variable domain, completed using reference TRBV28 and TRBJ1-5, is DVKVTQSSRYLVKRTGEKVFLECVQDMDHENMFWYRQDPGLGLRLIYFSYDVKMKEKGDIPEGYSVSREKKERFSLILESASTNQTSMYLCASTRGWGGQPQHFGDGTRLSIL.